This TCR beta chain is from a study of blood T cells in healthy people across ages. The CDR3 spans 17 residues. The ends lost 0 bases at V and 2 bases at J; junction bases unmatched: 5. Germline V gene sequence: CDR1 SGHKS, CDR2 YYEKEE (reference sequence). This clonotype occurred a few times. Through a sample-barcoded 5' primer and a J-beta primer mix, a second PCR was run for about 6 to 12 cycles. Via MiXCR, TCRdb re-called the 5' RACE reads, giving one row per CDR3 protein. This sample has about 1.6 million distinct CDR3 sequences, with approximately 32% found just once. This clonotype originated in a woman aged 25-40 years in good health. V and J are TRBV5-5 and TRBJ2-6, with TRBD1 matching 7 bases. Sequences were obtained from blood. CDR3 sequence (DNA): TGTGCCAGCAGCTTGGCCAAGGGGGCGGCTGGGGCCAACGTCCTGACTTTC. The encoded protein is CASSLAKGAAGANVLTF.